This T cell receptor beta chain was retrieved from a study of cytomegalovirus exposure and HLA in healthy donors (dated by TCRdb to about 2017). Regarding the complete study: An earlier analysis of around 600 of the donors reported more than 250 Gb of sequence data and 117 million unique TCR beta sequences from 150 million to 200 million T cells. An early release that covered 640 HLA-typed donors contained about 300 gigabases of sequencing data and 65 million to 100 million unique TCR sequences. Of the 398 genotyped donors, over 65% fell in the genetic ancestry cluster associated with self-reported Caucasian donors. The study aimed to test whether cataloging public T cell receptors could reveal signatures of past pathogen exposure. The study profiled the T cell repertoires of under 700 subjects by immunosequencing and related them to cytomegalovirus serostatus. Besides the first cohort of roughly 660 subjects, a separate validation cohort made up of some 110 different subjects was used. High-throughput TCR immunosequencing, statistical association of individual TCRs with disease status, and machine learning were combined to predict cytomegalovirus infection status. To study patterns of TCR occurrence, a later analysis re-analyzed previously published TCR beta repertoires from 700 or so donors and added high-resolution HLA genotyping. Rather than drawing on any new phenotypic data, the later analysis identified candidate immune exposures from TCR beta sequences and the way those sequences occurred across donors. To decide whether each TCR beta V gene segment behaved as functional or pseudogenic, an earlier analysis of some 540 of the donors relied on high-throughput TCR beta sequencing. Donor age, sex, ethnicity and CMV serostatus were collected together with the repertoire data. In a later genetic analysis, genome-wide SNP genotypes for about 55% of the 666 donors were used, and that subset was treated as a discovery cohort. All discovery cohort repertoires had been generated using a single sequencing platform. Class I and class II HLA loci were covered by the typing at four-digit resolution. Typing coverage differed by locus: A, B, C, DRB1 and DQB1 were typed in about 620-630 donors, DQA1 in 500 to 550, DPA1 in approximately 610, and DPB1 in approximately 450. About five DR-DQ haplotypes were treated as single units for association and clustering because of strong linkage in the cohort. Across under 500 genotyped donors of the cohort, an average of approximately 240,000 unique TCR beta nucleotide sequences per donor were sequenced, and around 20% of those sequences were non-productive.

The cohort consisted of 650 to 700 healthy bone marrow donors. At the time of sampling, all cohort members were nominally healthy, though unrecorded immune exposures were likely present. The donor tested CMV seronegative and was one of the 352 seronegative cohort members. A peripheral blood sample was provided by each donor, and peripheral blood mononuclear cells were used for TCR beta sequencing. Genomic DNA was extracted from the blood cell samples with the Qiagen DNeasy Blood Extraction Kit. Library construction relied on the immunoSEQ multiplex PCR assay. A mixture of 60 forward primers for TCR Vbeta segments and 13 reverse primers for TCR Jbeta segments was used in the multiplex PCR. The CDR3 region of rearranged TCR beta genes was amplified from genomic DNA by a multiplex PCR assay. The amplified TCR beta libraries were sequenced on the Illumina HiSeq System as 87-base-pair reads. The source study handled its data this way. Across the 670 or so repertoires, a later analysis counted some 81 million unique TCR beta chains, some 11 million of which were shared by at least two donors. Raw reads were error-corrected and collapsed into unique sequences by a nearest-neighbor algorithm in which closely related sequences were merged to remove PCR and sequencing errors. Alignment of CDR3 sequences to IMGT reference sequences was used to assign V, D and J gene segments. Each retained sequence needed at least a six-nucleotide match to both a V gene segment and a J gene segment. A rearrangement counted as productive if the CDR3 had no stop codons and remained in frame with V and J, and every other rearrangement counted as non-productive. CDR3 was defined according to IMGT convention as the region running from the second conserved V-encoded cysteine to the conserved J-encoded phenylalanine. The earlier analysis of about 530 of the donors excluded any sequence lacking an unambiguous match to a single V gene segment. In an earlier analysis of several hundred of the donors, V segments were called functional above 56.7% productive rearrangements and were called segregating when the between-donor standard deviation exceeded 5%. A statistical classification framework was developed to diagnose cytomegalovirus status using the catalog of TCR beta chain sequences. A later analysis assigned V and J genes by comparing TCR nucleotide sequences with IMGT/GENE-DB human TR gene sequences. In a later analysis, CDR3 sequences and most-parsimonious VDJ recombination scenarios were assigned using the TCRdist pipeline. In a later analysis, each TCR beta chain was defined by its CDR3 amino acid sequence together with its V-gene family, and reads without a unique V-gene family were excluded. To address suspected cross-contamination and a sequencing artifact, a later analysis removed 592 highly shared, low-generation-probability nucleotide sequences. A later analysis calculated a clonal expansion index for each public chain from normalized within-repertoire ranks of inferred template counts. In a later analysis, generation probabilities were computed using a VDJ recombination model fitted to out-of-frame rearrangements, and the results were checked against IGoR. In a later analysis, hypergeometric tests were used to score TCR-TCR, TCR-HLA and TCR-CMV co-occurrence, with a repertoire-size bias correction applied to TCR pairs. To estimate false discovery rates, a later analysis permuted the HLA or CMV assignments 20 times. A later analysis grouped co-occurring TCRs with DBSCAN, adding TCRdist sequence similarity when clustering within HLA-allele-positive subsets. Co-occurrence clustering excluded repertoires with fewer than 30,000 or more than 120,000 public chains, plus five with anomalous nucleotide sharing. Not all clones reach the TCRdb copy of this immuneACCESS table, which keeps in-frame sequences only. Checked studies attribute under half of the gap to unresolved V genes and leave the rest unexplained. V and J calls plus clone size are reproduced from that table; the DNA served to infer D and trimming. This sample gives about 120,000 clones in total; about four fifths of them show up just once. The ten biggest clones cover about 2% of the sample.

There are 13 amino acids in the CDR3, from cysteine to phenylalanine inclusive. Only the CDR3 region is kept as DNA, spanning 39 bases read in frame from base 1. The germline V gene (reference sequence) yields PRHDT for CDR1 and FYEKMQ for CDR2. V drops 1 base and J drops 7 bases, leaving 7 bases in between. A few counts support this clone. Its antigen is currently not known. Qualities for individual bases were not recorded, and no much larger clone is one base off. Overall results and qualifications from the work: When HLA alleles, especially DR and DQ, strongly co-occurred, TCR associations were difficult to assign to individual alleles. The authors suggested that the approach could potentially be extended to other disease states and immunological phenotypes. A further reported finding was that TCR beta sequences accurately predicted the HLA-A and HLA-B alleles for most subjects in the first cohort. Correlated functional status among segregating V segments might be attributable to linkage disequilibrium, but an unknown experimental factor could not be ruled out. In a later analysis, some 18,000 TCR beta sequences were associated with specific HLA alleles at a false discovery rate of 0.05. The study listed 164 TCR beta chains as associated with cytomegalovirus. A cluster of highly shared sequence variants was judged likely to be a technical artifact of the sequencing pipeline. The classifier was reported to diagnose cytomegalovirus status with high specificity and sensitivity in both the original cohort and the validation cohort. Because the 87-base-pair reads could not distinguish some IMGT-functional V segments, including TRBV6-2 and TRBV6-3, those segments were excluded. While some public TCRs were present in many individuals, most TCR sequences turned up only very rarely across donors. HLA typing was unavailable for some donors at each locus, so association tests used only the typed subset. A later analysis found that most CMV-associated TCR beta chains appeared HLA-restricted, with HLA associations seemingly driven largely by CMV exposure. Roughly uniform sequencing depth across donors was assumed in presence/absence analyses, although this assumption may not hold. A later genetic analysis associated a missense DCLRE1C variant with V-gene and J-gene trimming of TCR beta chains, and an independent cohort replicated the association. The earlier analysis of fewer than 750 of the donors excluded over 15 rarely observed V segments, including chromosome 9 orphons, because counts were too low. A later analysis found that TCR association rates varied across HLA loci, with DRB1 alleles showing the most associated TCRs and HLA-C alleles the fewest. In vitro tests confirmed that three of the cytomegalovirus-associated TCR beta chains recognize cytomegalovirus antigens. A later genetic analysis reported fewer N-insertions in productive TCRs among donors in an Asian-associated ancestry cluster than the approximately 700-donor mean. Immune exposure information for the cohort was limited to CMV serostatus. Compared with equally common non-associated chains, HLA-associated TCR beta chains in a later analysis were more clonally expanded and had lower generation probabilities. In an earlier analysis of around 600 of the donors, most TCR beta V segments appeared in productive rearrangements about 87% or about 30% of the time, broadly matching IMGT annotations. This cohort had only TCR beta chains sequenced, and the lack of alpha or paired-chain data limited which features could be detected. A later analysis reported that several top co-occurrence clusters appeared linked to parvovirus B19, influenza, CMV and Epstein-Barr virus.

This clonotype was sampled from a man younger than 35 in good health and CMV-seronegative. Specimen: PBMCs. Recombination connected TRBV13 to TRBJ1-4, with an unclear D gene assignment. The sequenced DNA: TGTGCCAGCAGCTTAGAGAGGAGTGAAAAACTGTTTTTT. Its protein is CASSLERSEKLFF.